These 5 T cell receptor beta chains were sequenced from one sample in a study of preoperative IRX-2 immunotherapy in early breast cancer. Clones were sequenced by immunoSEQ multiplex PCR, and TCRdb holds only the in-frame ones, with some missing. Of around 60,000 clones detected, roughly 94% appear once; the ten largest clones hold roughly 1.8%. Treatment defined: preoperative locoregional IRX-2 cytokine immunotherapy. The sample here was taken from a patient treated with IRX-2 immunotherapy. These receptor sequences come from a human donor with breast cancer.

The rearrangement uses TRBV5-4 and TRBJ2-2, with a tentative D call TRBD2 (7 bases). Germline CDR1 SGHNT, CDR2 YYREEE (reference sequence). The V end was cut by 4 bases, the J end by 4 bases, with 20 bases between. The CDR3 spans 17 residues. This chain's CDR3 is CASSLSLGGAPTGELFF. The CDR3 bases are TGTGCCAGCAGCCTGTCGTTGGGGGGGGCACCCACCGGGGAGCTGTTTTTT. Full variable domain (rest looked up from reference TRBV5-4 and TRBJ2-2): ETGVTQSPTHLIKTRGQQVTLRCSSQSGHNTVSWYQQALGQGPQFIFQYYREEENGRGNFPPRFSGLQFPNYSSELNVNALELDDSALYLCASSLSLGGAPTGELFFGEGSRLTVL.

V is TRBV28 and J is TRBJ2-2; a weak D match, TRBD2 (6 bases). The length of the CDR3 is 17 residues. Deletions cut 3 bases from V and 2 bases from J, with 16 bases between. CDR1 MDHEN and CDR2 SYDVKM come from the germline V gene. CDR3 bases: TGTGCCAGCAGTTTTTCCTGGGCTAGCGCCAACACCGGGGAGCTGTTTTTT. Translation gives CASSFSWASANTGELFF.

The rearrangement uses TRBV6-6 and TRBJ2-2; D is tentatively TRBD1 or TRBD2 (6 bases each). From germline, CDR1 is MNHNY and CDR2 SVGAGI (reference sequence). The CDR3 has 16 amino acids. V was clipped by 1 base and J by 3 bases, with 12 bases between them. CDR3 coding DNA: TGTGCCAGCAGTTACTGGGGGGCACCGGACACCGGGGAGCTGTTTTTT. Its protein is CASSYWGAPDTGELFF.

V and J are TRBV2 and TRBJ1-1; D is ambiguous. The CDR3 is 13 residues long. The V end lost 8 bases, the J end lost 5 bases, and 15 bases lay between the germline ends. In germline, CDR1 is SNHLY, CDR2 FYNNEI. CDR3 bases: TGTGCCAGCGGCCAAAACTCCCGGACTGAAGCTTTCTTT. This encodes CASGQNSRTEAFF.

The chain couples TRBV5-1 to TRBJ1-2; weak D call: TRBD1 (6 bases). The length of the CDR3 is 16 residues. Germline V CDR1 and CDR2: SGHRS, YFSETQ. Deletions cut 6 bases from V and 1 base from J, with 19 bases between. The CDR3: CASNFGQSPFNYGYTF. CDR3 coding DNA: TGCGCCAGCAACTTTGGACAGAGCCCTTTTAACTATGGCTACACCTTC.